These T cell receptor beta chains were read from a single sample in a study of cytomegalovirus exposure and HLA in healthy donors. Only in-frame clones appear in the TCRdb table, and some are missing; sequencing was by immunoSEQ multiplex PCR. The sample records more than 45,000 clones, about three quarters being singletons. Specimen: PBMCs. The receptor source for this set is a middle-aged woman in good health and CMV-seropositive. CDR3s include the opening cysteine and the closing phenylalanine or tryptophan. The D gene is left open where the match is weak. The size of a clone is reported for some rows only, either as once, few or many, or as a class for expanded clones.

j_call: TRBJ1-6; v_call: TRBV7-9; clone_size: NA; d_call: NA; cdr3_aa: CASSPGRGMDSPLHF; cdr3_nt: TGTGCCAGCAGCCCAGGGAGGGGTATGGATTCACCCCTCCACTTT
j_call: TRBJ2-1; v_call: TRBV9; clone_size: NA; d_call: TRBD1; cdr3_aa: CASSITGAGNEQFF; cdr3_nt: TGTGCCAGCAGCATTACAGGGGCCGGCAATGAGCAGTTCTTC
j_call: TRBJ2-5; v_call: TRBV28; clone_size: NA; d_call: NA; cdr3_aa: CASSLSGKQETQYF; cdr3_nt: TGTGCCAGCAGTTTAAGTGGCAAACAAGAGACCCAGTACTTC
j_call: TRBJ1-6; v_call: TRBV12-5; clone_size: NA; d_call: NA; cdr3_aa: CASAQRSYSPLHF; cdr3_nt: TGTGCTAGTGCCCAGCGGTCCTATTCACCCCTCCACTTT
j_call: TRBJ2-3; v_call: TRBV7-2; clone_size: NA; d_call: TRBD2; cdr3_aa: CASSLVATSGGTDTQYF; cdr3_nt: TGTGCCAGCAGCTTAGTCGCGACTAGCGGGGGCACAGATACGCAGTATTTT
j_call: TRBJ1-2; v_call: TRBV2; clone_size: few; d_call: NA; cdr3_aa: CAPGEFGYTF; cdr3_nt: TGTGCCCCAGGGGAGTTTGGCTACACCTTC
j_call: TRBJ1-2; v_call: TRBV30; clone_size: NA; d_call: NA; cdr3_aa: CAWTSGVGYTF; cdr3_nt: TGTGCCTGGACATCAGGGGTTGGCTACACCTTC
j_call: TRBJ2-5; v_call: TRBV4-2; clone_size: NA; d_call: NA; cdr3_aa: CASSQEPRPIETQYF; cdr3_nt: TGTGCCAGCAGCCAAGAGCCTAGGCCGATCGAGACCCAGTACTTC
j_call: TRBJ2-7; v_call: TRBV11-2; clone_size: once; d_call: NA; cdr3_aa: CASSLGFQGFSYEQYF; cdr3_nt: TGTGCCAGCAGCTTAGGCTTTCAGGGATTCTCCTACGAGCAGTACTTC
j_call: TRBJ1-2; v_call: TRBV5-6; clone_size: once; d_call: TRBD1; cdr3_aa: CASSLETGTLPYGYTF; cdr3_nt: TGTGCCAGCAGCTTGGAGACAGGGACTCTCCCTTATGGCTACACCTTC
j_call: TRBJ2-1; v_call: TRBV7-3; clone_size: NA; d_call: NA; cdr3_aa: CASSLTAGSNEQFF; cdr3_nt: TGTGCCAGCAGCTTAACGGCCGGGTCCAATGAGCAGTTCTTC
j_call: TRBJ1-2; v_call: TRBV6-5; clone_size: few; d_call: NA; cdr3_aa: CASTTTGYGYTF; cdr3_nt: TGTGCCAGCACTACAACAGGTTATGGCTACACCTTC
j_call: TRBJ1-2; v_call: TRBV7-8; clone_size: NA; d_call: NA; cdr3_aa: CASSSRQEGAGGYTF; cdr3_nt: TGTGCCAGCAGCTCAAGACAGGAGGGAGCGGGAGGCTACACCTTC
j_call: TRBJ1-2; v_call: TRBV6-5; clone_size: once; d_call: NA; cdr3_aa: CASSYSIQGTGYGYTF; cdr3_nt: TGTGCCAGCAGTTACTCGATTCAGGGGACGGGCTATGGCTACACCTTC
j_call: TRBJ1-1; v_call: TRBV19; clone_size: NA; d_call: NA; cdr3_aa: CASHQGPYTEAFF; cdr3_nt: TGTGCCAGTCACCAGGGCCCCTACACTGAAGCTTTCTTT
j_call: TRBJ1-5; v_call: TRBV10-3; clone_size: NA; d_call: NA; cdr3_aa: CAISAGVNQPQHF; cdr3_nt: TGTGCCATCAGCGCAGGGGTAAACCAGCCCCAGCATTTT
j_call: TRBJ2-4; v_call: TRBV11-2; clone_size: few; d_call: NA; cdr3_aa: CASSLDRVGLLVNIQYF; cdr3_nt: TGTGCCAGCAGCTTAGATCGGGTGGGACTCCTAGTCAACATTCAGTACTTC
j_call: TRBJ2-2; v_call: TRBV28; clone_size: NA; d_call: TRBD2; cdr3_aa: CASSSVAGGPTGELFF; cdr3_nt: TGTGCCAGCAGTTCGGTAGCGGGGGGACCCACCGGGGAGCTGTTTTTT